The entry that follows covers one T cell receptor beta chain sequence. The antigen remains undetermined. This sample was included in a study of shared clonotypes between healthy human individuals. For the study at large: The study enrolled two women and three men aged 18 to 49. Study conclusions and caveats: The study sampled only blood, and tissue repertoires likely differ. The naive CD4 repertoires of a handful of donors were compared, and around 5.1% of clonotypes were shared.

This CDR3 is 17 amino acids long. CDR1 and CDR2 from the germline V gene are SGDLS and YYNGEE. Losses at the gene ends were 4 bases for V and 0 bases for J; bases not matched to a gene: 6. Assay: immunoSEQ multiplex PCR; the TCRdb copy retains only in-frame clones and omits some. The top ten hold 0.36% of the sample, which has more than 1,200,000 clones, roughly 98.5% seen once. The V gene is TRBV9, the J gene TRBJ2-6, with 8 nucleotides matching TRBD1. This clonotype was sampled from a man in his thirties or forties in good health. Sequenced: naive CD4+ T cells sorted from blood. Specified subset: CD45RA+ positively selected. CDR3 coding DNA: TGTGCCAGCAGCTTCCGGGACAGGAACTCTGGGGCCAACGTCCTGACTTTC. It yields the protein CASSFRDRNSGANVLTF.